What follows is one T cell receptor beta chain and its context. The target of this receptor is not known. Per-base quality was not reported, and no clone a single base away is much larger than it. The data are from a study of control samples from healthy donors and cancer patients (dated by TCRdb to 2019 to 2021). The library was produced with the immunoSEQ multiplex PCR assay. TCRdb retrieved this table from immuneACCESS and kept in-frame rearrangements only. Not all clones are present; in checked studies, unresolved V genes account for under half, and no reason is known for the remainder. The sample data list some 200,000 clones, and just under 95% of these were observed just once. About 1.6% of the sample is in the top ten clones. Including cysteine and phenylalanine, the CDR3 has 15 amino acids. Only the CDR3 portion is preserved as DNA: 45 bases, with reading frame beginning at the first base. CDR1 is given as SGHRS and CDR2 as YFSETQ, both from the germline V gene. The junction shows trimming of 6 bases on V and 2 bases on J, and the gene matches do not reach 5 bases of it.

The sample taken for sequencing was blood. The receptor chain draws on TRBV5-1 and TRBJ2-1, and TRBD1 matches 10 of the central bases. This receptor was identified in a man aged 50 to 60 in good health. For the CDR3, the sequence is CASNIGTGAYNEQFF. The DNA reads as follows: TGCGCCAGCAATATAGGGACAGGGGCCTACAATGAGCAGTTCTTC.